This T cell receptor beta chain originates from a study of blood T cell repertoires in COVID-19. The overall study: Acute and convalescent COVID-19 specimens originated in the United States, Italy and Spain. Nucleic acid was either cDNA or gDNA, and it came from T cells, B-cell-depleted T cells, or PBMCs.

In the authors' methods: Reference gene primers were amplified, and this amplification served to estimate nucleated cell counts. Produced via immunoSEQ multiplex PCR; TCRdb's table is partial and in-frame only. The DNA gave D and trimming, while V, J and clone size come from that table. The repertoire includes about 140,000 clones, roughly 80% of them detected once, and 4% sits in the top ten. V gave up 6 bases and J gave up 2 bases, with 8 bases separating them. From germline, CDR1 is SQVTM and CDR2 ANQGSEA. The CDR3 totals 13 residues. This receptor was taken from a woman aged 55-70 years with acute or convalescent COVID-19. J is TRBJ2-6 and V is TRBV29-1; D call uncertain. The sequenced material came from peripheral blood. CDR3: CSVGNPGANVLTF. CDR3 coding DNA: TGCAGCGTCGGTAATCCTGGGGCCAACGTCCTGACTTTC.